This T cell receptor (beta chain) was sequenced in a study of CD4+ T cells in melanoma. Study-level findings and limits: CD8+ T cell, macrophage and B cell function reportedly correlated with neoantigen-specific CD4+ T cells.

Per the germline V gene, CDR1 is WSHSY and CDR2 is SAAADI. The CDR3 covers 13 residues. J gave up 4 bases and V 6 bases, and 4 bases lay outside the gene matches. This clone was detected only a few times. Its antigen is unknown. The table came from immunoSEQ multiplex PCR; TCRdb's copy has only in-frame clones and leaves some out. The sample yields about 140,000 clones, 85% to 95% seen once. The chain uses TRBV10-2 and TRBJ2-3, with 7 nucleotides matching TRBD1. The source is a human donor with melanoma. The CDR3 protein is CASSPDRADTQYF. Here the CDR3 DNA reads TGCGCCAGCAGCCCCGACAGGGCAGATACGCAGTATTTT.